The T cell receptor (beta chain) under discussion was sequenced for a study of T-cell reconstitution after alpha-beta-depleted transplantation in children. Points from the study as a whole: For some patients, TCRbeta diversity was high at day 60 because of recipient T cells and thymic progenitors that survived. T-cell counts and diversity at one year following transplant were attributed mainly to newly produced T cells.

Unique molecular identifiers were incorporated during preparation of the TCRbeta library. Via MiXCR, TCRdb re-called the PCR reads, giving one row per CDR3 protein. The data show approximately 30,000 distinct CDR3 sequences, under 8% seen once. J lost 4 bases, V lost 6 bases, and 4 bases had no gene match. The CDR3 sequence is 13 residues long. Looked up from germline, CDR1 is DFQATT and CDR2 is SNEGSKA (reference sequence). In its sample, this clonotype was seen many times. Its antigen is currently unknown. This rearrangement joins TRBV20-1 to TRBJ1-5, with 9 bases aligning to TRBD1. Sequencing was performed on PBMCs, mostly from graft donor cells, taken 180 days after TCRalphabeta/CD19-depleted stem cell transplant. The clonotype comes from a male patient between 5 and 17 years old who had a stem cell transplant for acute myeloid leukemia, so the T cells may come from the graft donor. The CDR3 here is CSAATGGNQPQHF. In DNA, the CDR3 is TGCAGTGCCGCGACAGGGGGAAATCAGCCCCAGCATTTT.